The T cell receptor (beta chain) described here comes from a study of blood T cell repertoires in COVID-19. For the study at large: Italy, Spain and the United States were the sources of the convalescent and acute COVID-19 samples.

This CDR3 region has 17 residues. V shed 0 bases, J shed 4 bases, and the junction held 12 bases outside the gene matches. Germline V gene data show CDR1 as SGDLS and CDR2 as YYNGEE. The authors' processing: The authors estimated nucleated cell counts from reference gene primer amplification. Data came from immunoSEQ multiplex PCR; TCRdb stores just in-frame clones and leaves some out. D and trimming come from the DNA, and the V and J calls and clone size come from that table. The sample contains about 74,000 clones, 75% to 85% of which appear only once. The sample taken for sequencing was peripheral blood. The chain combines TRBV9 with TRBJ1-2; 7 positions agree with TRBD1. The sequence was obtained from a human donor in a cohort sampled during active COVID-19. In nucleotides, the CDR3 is TGTGCCAGCAGCGTAGGGGCAGGGGGTAATTCGGGCTATGGCTACACCTTC. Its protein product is CASSVGAGGNSGYGYTF.